This T cell receptor beta chain was found in a study of cytomegalovirus exposure and HLA in healthy donors. Turning to the study itself: Assignment to the Caucasian-associated ancestry cluster applied to around 76% of the approximately 370 genotyped donors. The study's findings and limits: Apparent HLA restriction characterized most CMV-associated TCR beta chains in a later analysis.

V lost 2 bases to trimming and J lost 1 base; unmatched junction nucleotides: 3. CDR1 is MGHRA, CDR2 YSYEKL, per germline. The CDR3 extends over 15 amino acids. The donors, nominally healthy at sampling, likely had unrecorded immune exposures. A few counts support this clone. Its antigen is not identified. The study ran its PCR with 60 Vbeta and 13 Jbeta primers. Method: immunoSEQ multiplex PCR; TCRdb's copy keeps in-frame clones and lacks some. In the table there are 100,000 to 150,000 clones, roughly 78% of which are singletons. The rearrangement joins TRBV4-1 to TRBJ2-7, with 9 bases identical to TRBD1. The sample taken for sequencing was PBMCs. The receptor was isolated from a man aged 25-40 years in good health and CMV-seronegative. DNA of the CDR3: TGCGCCAGCAGCCAATTGGGACAGGGTTCCTACGAGCAGTACTTC. It translates to CASSQLGQGSYEQYF.